The T cell receptor (delta chain) described here comes from a study of delta chains in infants with herpesvirus infections (dated by TCRdb to the early 2020s). About the investigation overall: The study prospectively followed a Ugandan infant birth cohort from birth to characterize gammadelta T cell responses to primary cytomegalovirus (CMV) infection. The study searched for a public fetal Vdelta1/Vgamma8 gammadelta TCR clonotype in infants who acquired CMV infection after birth. gammadelta TCRs were sequenced from PBMC of 15 to 20 CMV-infected infants (one congenitally infected) and roughly eight CMV-uninfected infants with enough sample available. Blood samples from the infants were grouped into approximate ages of 1.5, 4, 8 and 12 months. Previously published Belgian fetal and cord blood gammadelta TCR data were added only for comparison and were not generated in this cohort. Overall results and qualifications from the work: In CMV-uninfected infants, the public clonotype might still exist at levels below the detection limit. The public Vdelta1 clonotype appeared in 4 of 18 CMV-infected infants: three infected postnatally before 120 days of age, plus the congenitally infected infant. The public clonotype was detected only at the first time point after infection and was not found in uninfected infants or in infants infected after 120 days. The authors noted a small sample size and no race- or environment-matched controls, since nearly all Ugandans acquire CMV before adulthood. Within Vdelta1 cells, the frequency of the public clonotype appeared to be inversely correlated with age at infection and to decay rapidly, seemingly not persisting past roughly two months.

Libraries were made using RT-PCR. To generate TCR cDNA, RNA from PBMC was reverse transcribed using SuperScript II together with primers specific for the gamma chain and the delta chain. After purification with AMPure XP beads, the cDNA was amplified and indexed with Illumina adapters using the Nextera XT Index Kit. Sequencing of gammadelta TCR libraries was carried out on an Illumina MiSeq using a V2 300-cycle kit. In the original analysis: Using MiXCR v2.1.12, CDR3 sequences were assembled, and reads were mapped onto D, J and V genes obtained from GenBank. VDJtools v1.2.1 was used to carry out repertoire analyses of the CDR3 clonotypes. TCRdb called clones afresh from the public reads with CATT; identical DNA rows were later merged. The V and J calls here are based on TCRdb, not the publication. The sample table records hundreds of delta-chain clones; under 45% of these occur just once. The ten largest clonotypes hold about a sixth of the sample.

CDR1 is given as GEAIGNYY and CDR2 as EKD, both from the germline V gene. The CDR3 runs 16 residues from the cysteine to the phenylalanine. Just CDR3 DNA is preserved here, 48 bases in frame from base 1. V is cut by 1 base and J by 2 bases, and the space between the germline ends is 8 bases. By sample share, this clone is large (0.1 to 1%). The target of this receptor is not known. Base qualities were left out, and no much larger clone turns up one base away. Other DNA sequences within the sample encode an identical CDR3. Infants were enrolled after their mothers, pregnant women receiving prenatal care in Kampala, Uganda, were recruited, and documentation of maternal HIV status was required. Home visits to families took place weekly, and collection of infant clinical information, oral swabs and peripheral blood began at 6 weeks of age and was repeated every 4 months after that. Blood was collected in heparin tubes, and PBMC were isolated by Ficoll-Paque density gradient centrifugation and cryopreserved.

This sequence originates from a human donor who was a Ugandan infant, either HIV-exposed or HIV-unexposed (not recorded which). The chain couples TRDV2 to TRDJ3; no D gene can be assigned with confidence. Sequenced material: peripheral blood, taken at time point 3 of longitudinal follow-up. In nucleotides, the sequence is TGTGCCTGTGACACATTGGTGACCTGGGACACCCGACAGATGTTTTTC. This encodes CACDTLVTWDTRQMFF.